One TCR beta chain is described in this entry. The CDR3 has 15 amino acids. Germline V gives CDR1 SGHTA, CDR2 FQGTGA. Trimming removed 1 base from V and 1 base from J, with 10 bases in between. Survey-level immunoSEQ sequencing profiled the TCR beta repertoire. Clones were read by immunoSEQ multiplex PCR, and TCRdb kept only the in-frame ones, dropping some. The sample has under 55,000 clones, roughly 93% seen once. The gene calls are TRBV7-3 and TRBJ2-5; no firm D call. The TCR comes from a man aged 35 to 55 with rheumatoid arthritis. Specimen: PBMCs. The CDR3 region has the DNA TGTGCCAGCAGCTTAATACTGTATCTCCAAGAGACCCAGTACTTC. Translation: CASSLILYLQETQYF.